Sequencing of this T cell receptor beta chain was carried out in a study of brain T cells in children with intractable seizures. Documented time point: blood from clinic visit 5 months post-surgery; TSC patient then seizure free. Before surgery, patients took at least one anti-epileptic drug. This clone was counted once. Profiling relied on immunoSEQ multiplex PCR, and the TCRdb table lists in-frame clones only, not all of them. The sample lists 300,000 to 400,000 clones; over 90% were seen once. V lost 1 base to trimming and J lost 4 bases, with 6 bases between them. CDR1 is SGHDN and CDR2 is FVKESK in the germline V gene. The CDR3 extends over 13 amino acids.

This clonotype originated in a boy younger than two with tuberous sclerosis and intractable seizures. Specimen: peripheral blood, collected around 5 months after surgery. The V gene is TRBV14, the J gene TRBJ2-3; D uncertain. The CDR3 DNA reads as TGTGCCAGCAGCCAAGTCTTCGCAGATACGCAGTATTTT. Translated, it gives CASSQVFADTQYF.